The rows below give T cell receptor beta chains drawn from one sample of a study of OX40 agonist ivuxolimab in advanced cancers. Generated by immunoSEQ multiplex PCR, the TCRdb table keeps only in-frame clones and is missing some. The sample yields 59,000 or so clones, approximately 79% seen once. The sequenced sample was CD4+ or CD8+ T cells sorted from blood, obtained in a trial of the OX40 agonist ivuxolimab. The receptors originated from an adult with an advanced solid tumor such as melanoma, head and neck, liver or kidney cancer. CDR3s include the opening cysteine and the closing phenylalanine or tryptophan. The D gene is left open where the match is weak. A clone size is listed for some rows: how often the clone was seen (once, few, many), or a class if it is expanded.

V gene: TRBV7-6
clone size: .
J gene: TRBJ2-7
D gene: TRBD2
CDR3 protein: CASSLVAGGGREQYF
CDR3 DNA: TGTGCCAGCAGCTTAGTAGCGGGAGGTGGGCGGGAGCAGTACTTC

V gene: TRBV6-5
clone size: .
J gene: TRBJ1-1
D gene: TRBD1
CDR3 protein: CASSRTGRRTEAFF
CDR3 DNA: TGTGCCAGTTCCCGGACAGGGAGGAGAACTGAAGCTTTCTTT

V gene: TRBV7-2
clone size: few
J gene: TRBJ1-6
D gene: TRBD1
CDR3 protein: CASSSQGQGATPLHF
CDR3 DNA: TGTGCCAGCAGCTCTCAGGGACAGGGGGCGACACCCCTCCACTTT

V gene: TRBV27
clone size: .
J gene: TRBJ1-1
D gene: .
CDR3 protein: CASSLTRNTEAFF
CDR3 DNA: TGTGCCAGCAGTTTAACCAGGAACACTGAAGCTTTCTTT

V gene: TRBV2
clone size: .
J gene: TRBJ1-4
D gene: .
CDR3 protein: CASKRPGGENEKLFF
CDR3 DNA: TGTGCCAGCAAGAGGCCAGGAGGGGAGAATGAAAAACTGTTTTTT

V gene: TRBV4-1
clone size: .
J gene: TRBJ2-7
D gene: .
CDR3 protein: CASSQDPGRSYEQYF
CDR3 DNA: TGCGCCAGCAGCCAAGATCCGGGCAGGTCCTACGAGCAGTACTTC

V gene: TRBV18
clone size: .
J gene: TRBJ1-6
D gene: .
CDR3 protein: CASSPIHQYSPLHF
CDR3 DNA: TGTGCCAGCTCACCAATCCATCAGTATTCACCCCTCCACTTT

V gene: TRBV4-2
clone size: .
J gene: TRBJ2-7
D gene: TRBD2
CDR3 protein: CASSRVLLAGAYEQYF
CDR3 DNA: TGTGCCAGCAGCCGAGTATTACTAGCGGGAGCATACGAGCAGTACTTC

V gene: TRBV19
clone size: .
J gene: TRBJ1-1
D gene: TRBD1
CDR3 protein: CASSPQGTGTEAFF
CDR3 DNA: TGTGCCAGTAGTCCACAGGGGACGGGGACTGAAGCTTTCTTT

V gene: TRBV6-5
clone size: .
J gene: TRBJ2-1
D gene: TRBD2
CDR3 protein: CASSYSRGGSRNEQFF
CDR3 DNA: TGTGCCAGCAGTTACTCGAGAGGCGGGAGTAGGAATGAGCAGTTCTTC

V gene: TRBV11-2
clone size: .
J gene: TRBJ2-7
D gene: .
CDR3 protein: CASSFRGWYEQYF
CDR3 DNA: TGTGCCAGCAGCTTTCGGGGATGGTACGAGCAGTACTTC

V gene: TRBV7-3
clone size: .
J gene: TRBJ2-3
D gene: .
CDR3 protein: CASSPGAVSTDTQYF
CDR3 DNA: TGTGCCAGCAGCCCCGGAGCCGTTAGCACAGATACGCAGTATTTT

V gene: TRBV5-1
clone size: .
J gene: TRBJ2-3
D gene: TRBD2
CDR3 protein: CASSQGLAGGRQYF
CDR3 DNA: TGCGCCAGCAGCCAGGGACTAGCGGGGGGTAGGCAGTATTTT

V gene: TRBV5-1
clone size: .
J gene: TRBJ1-2
D gene: TRBD1
CDR3 protein: CASSLAGDRGYGYTF
CDR3 DNA: TGCGCCAGCAGCCTGGCCGGGGACAGGGGATACGGCTACACCTTC

V gene: TRBV2
clone size: .
J gene: TRBJ1-5
D gene: .
CDR3 protein: CASSLSGQRGQPQHF
CDR3 DNA: TGTGCCAGCAGTTTATCAGGACAGCGAGGTCAGCCCCAGCATTTT

V gene: TRBV7-2
clone size: .
J gene: TRBJ1-2
D gene: TRBD1
CDR3 protein: CASSSGGQGFYGYTF
CDR3 DNA: TGTGCCAGCAGCTCCGGAGGACAGGGGTTTTATGGCTACACCTTC

V gene: TRBV6-1
clone size: .
J gene: TRBJ1-3
D gene: .
CDR3 protein: CASHRHSGDTIYF
CDR3 DNA: TGTGCCAGCCACCGGCACTCCGGGGACACCATATATTTT

V gene: TRBV5-1
clone size: .
J gene: TRBJ2-7
D gene: TRBD2
CDR3 protein: CASSSLGTSGSYEQYF
CDR3 DNA: TGCGCCAGCAGCTCCCTGGGCACTAGCGGTTCCTACGAGCAGTACTTC

V gene: TRBV5-5
clone size: .
J gene: TRBJ1-2
D gene: TRBD1
CDR3 protein: CASSSSNDREGYTF
CDR3 DNA: TGTGCCAGCAGCTCCTCCAACGACAGGGAGGGCTACACCTTC

V gene: TRBV2
clone size: .
J gene: TRBJ1-2
D gene: TRBD1
CDR3 protein: CASSSTGAYGYTF
CDR3 DNA: TGTGCCAGCAGTTCGACAGGGGCCTATGGCTACACCTTC

V gene: TRBV6-1
clone size: .
J gene: TRBJ2-1
D gene: .
CDR3 protein: CASSEPIAATYNEQFF
CDR3 DNA: TGTGCCAGCAGTGAACCTATAGCGGCCACCTACAATGAGCAGTTCTTC

V gene: TRBV10-1
clone size: .
J gene: TRBJ2-2
D gene: .
CDR3 protein: CAAELLRKRYRGAVF
CDR3 DNA: TGCGCCGCCGAGCTCCTAAGGAAGAGGTACCGGGGAGCTGTTTTT

V gene: TRBV7-3
clone size: few
J gene: TRBJ2-7
D gene: TRBD2
CDR3 protein: CASSPLAGVEQYF
CDR3 DNA: TGTGCCAGCAGCCCGCTAGCGGGAGTCGAGCAGTACTTC

V gene: TRBV5-4
clone size: .
J gene: TRBJ1-1
D gene: .
CDR3 protein: CASSLAKGGRTEAFF
CDR3 DNA: TGTGCCAGCAGCTTGGCCAAGGGTGGGCGGACTGAAGCTTTCTTT

V gene: TRBV10-3
clone size: .
J gene: TRBJ2-3
D gene: TRBD2
CDR3 protein: CAISEGTSGGDTQYF
CDR3 DNA: TGTGCCATCAGTGAAGGAACTAGCGGGGGTGATACGCAGTATTTT

V gene: TRBV19
clone size: .
J gene: TRBJ1-6
D gene: .
CDR3 protein: CASRGGTYNSPLHF
CDR3 DNA: TGTGCCAGTAGGGGCGGAACTTATAATTCACCCCTCCACTTT

V gene: TRBV7-2
clone size: once
J gene: TRBJ1-4
D gene: .
CDR3 protein: CASSLVSRGHEKLFF
CDR3 DNA: TGTGCCAGCAGCTTAGTAAGCAGGGGCCATGAAAAACTGTTTTTT

V gene: TRBV27
clone size: .
J gene: TRBJ1-5
D gene: .
CDR3 protein: CASSPKNLLAQPQHF
CDR3 DNA: TGTGCCAGCAGTCCGAAAAACCTTCTAGCCCAGCCCCAGCATTTT

V gene: TRBV28
clone size: .
J gene: TRBJ2-7
D gene: .
CDR3 protein: CASSLFGGTPYEQYF
CDR3 DNA: TGTGCCAGCAGTTTGTTCGGGGGAACCCCCTACGAGCAGTACTTC

V gene: TRBV6-1
clone size: once
J gene: TRBJ2-5
D gene: .
CDR3 protein: CASSGPRTQYF
CDR3 DNA: TGTGCCAGCAGTGGGCCGCGGACCCAGTACTTC

V gene: TRBV2
clone size: few
J gene: TRBJ2-1
D gene: TRBD2
CDR3 protein: CASCQVGASGYNEQFF
CDR3 DNA: TGTGCCAGCTGTCAAGTCGGGGCTAGCGGCTACAATGAGCAGTTCTTC

V gene: TRBV5-1
clone size: .
J gene: TRBJ1-6
D gene: .
CDR3 protein: CASSAGLDNSPLHF
CDR3 DNA: TGCGCCAGCAGCGCCGGACTTGATAATTCACCCCTCCACTTT

V gene: TRBV11-1
clone size: .
J gene: TRBJ1-2
D gene: .
CDR3 protein: CASSSNGLWGYTF
CDR3 DNA: TGTGCCAGCAGCTCCAACGGATTGTGGGGCTACACCTTC

V gene: TRBV29-1
clone size: .
J gene: TRBJ1-1
D gene: TRBD1
CDR3 protein: CSVSQGLGTEAFF
CDR3 DNA: TGCAGCGTCTCACAGGGGTTGGGTACTGAAGCTTTCTTT

V gene: TRBV7-2
clone size: .
J gene: TRBJ1-4
D gene: TRBD1
CDR3 protein: CASSRDRGRLGEKLFF
CDR3 DNA: TGTGCCAGCAGCCGGGACAGGGGGCGTTTGGGTGAAAAACTGTTTTTT

V gene: TRBV19
clone size: .
J gene: TRBJ1-1
D gene: TRBD1
CDR3 protein: CASSGGQENTEAFF
CDR3 DNA: TGTGCCAGTAGTGGGGGACAGGAGAACACTGAAGCTTTCTTT

V gene: TRBV28
clone size: .
J gene: TRBJ2-7
D gene: .
CDR3 protein: CASSYPGLRVEYF
CDR3 DNA: TGTGCCAGCAGTTATCCGGGTCTACGAGTGGAGTACTTC

V gene: TRBV27
clone size: .
J gene: TRBJ1-2
D gene: TRBD1
CDR3 protein: CASNPGQGEDYGYTF
CDR3 DNA: TGTGCCAGCAACCCGGGACAGGGGGAGGACTATGGCTACACCTTC